Included here is one TCR beta chain sequence, with context. Its antigen is not identified. This sample stems from a study of T-cell reconstitution after alpha-beta-depleted transplantation in children. Unique molecular identifiers featured in how the TCRbeta library was prepared. TCRdb re-analysed the PCR reads in MiXCR, keeping a single row per CDR3 protein. The sample has roughly 50,000 distinct CDR3 sequences, approximately 43% seen once. This CDR3 contains 13 residues. Trimming took 7 bases from V and 0 from J, leaving 7 bases between them. Overall study results and limits: From surviving recipient T cells and thymic progenitors came the high day-60 TCRbeta diversity observed in some patients. Several hundred expanded graft clones reportedly were the source of alpha-beta T cells about two months after transplant. When one year had passed after transplant, most T-cell counts and diversity came from newly produced T cells.

The source was PBMCs, mostly from graft donor cells, collected 360 days after TCRalphabeta/CD19-depleted stem cell transplant. The TCR comes from a male patient younger than 18 who had a stem cell transplant for acute lymphoblastic leukemia, so the T cells may come from the graft donor. The chain has TRBV12-3 or TRBV12-4 and TRBJ1-5, with D unclear. DNA of the CDR3: TGTGCCAGCACGGCTTATAGCAATCAGCCCCAGCATTTT. Protein sequence: CASTAYSNQPQHF.